This is a list of T cell receptor beta chains from one sample in a study of human T cells and chemical hapten exposure. TCRdb reanalysed the RACE reads using MiXCR and keeps one entry per CDR3 protein. Here the sample spans around 110,000 distinct CDR3 sequences, about 12% being singletons. This specimen was whole blood, taken in connection with sensitization to the hapten diphenylcyclopropenone (DPC). These TCRs come from a woman between 45 and 65 years old with alopecia areata. Some clones in this sample may be carry-over from other donors' samples. Both conserved end residues are part of each CDR3. D genes are given only for firm matches. Some rows mark clone size as missing; the rest say once, few, many or name a class of expanded clone.

12,TRBV2,many,NA,CALQGGSYEQYF
14,TRBV2,many,NA,CASSLQGLNQPQHF
14,TRBV6-2/TRBV6-3,many,NA,CASKILGATDTQYF
16,TRBV4-3,few,NA,CASSQGSGYSNQPQHF
15,TRBV5-4,NA,TRBD1,CASSGTDRAPGELFF
13,TRBV5-6,NA,TRBD1,CASRRGPRTEAFF
11,TRBV12-3/TRBV12-4,many,NA,CASRLHSTQYF
14,TRBV7-6,NA,NA,CASSRGQFNQPQHF
14,TRBV20-1,few,NA,CSAGRARGNQPQHF
15,TRBV11-2,many,TRBD2,CASSFSGLVQETQYF
14,TRBV12-3/TRBV12-4,many,TRBD2,CASSETSGHYEQYF
15,TRBV20-1,many,NA,CSARDPKGAGNTIYF
13,TRBV3-1,few,NA,CASSLLGLETQYF
13,TRBV4-3,NA,NA,CASSQGSRYEQYF
13,TRBV28,NA,NA,CASLDNSNQPQHF
14,TRBV11-2,NA,NA,CASRREGRDTEAFF
13,TRBV3-1,NA,NA,CASSQVGGNRAFF
16,TRBV15,many,TRBD1,CATRNLRQGTFGEQYF
14,TRBV29-1,NA,NA,CSVENRFMAGELFF
15,TRBV6-2/TRBV6-3,many,TRBD1,CASSYAGTGIYGYTF
12,TRBV20-1,many,NA,CRPWSRRHEQFF
13,TRBV7-2,many,NA,CASSLTRLETQYF
12,TRBV10-2,many,NA,CASSSYNSPLHF
16,TRBV6-2/TRBV6-3,few,TRBD2,CASSYLPSSGRETQYF